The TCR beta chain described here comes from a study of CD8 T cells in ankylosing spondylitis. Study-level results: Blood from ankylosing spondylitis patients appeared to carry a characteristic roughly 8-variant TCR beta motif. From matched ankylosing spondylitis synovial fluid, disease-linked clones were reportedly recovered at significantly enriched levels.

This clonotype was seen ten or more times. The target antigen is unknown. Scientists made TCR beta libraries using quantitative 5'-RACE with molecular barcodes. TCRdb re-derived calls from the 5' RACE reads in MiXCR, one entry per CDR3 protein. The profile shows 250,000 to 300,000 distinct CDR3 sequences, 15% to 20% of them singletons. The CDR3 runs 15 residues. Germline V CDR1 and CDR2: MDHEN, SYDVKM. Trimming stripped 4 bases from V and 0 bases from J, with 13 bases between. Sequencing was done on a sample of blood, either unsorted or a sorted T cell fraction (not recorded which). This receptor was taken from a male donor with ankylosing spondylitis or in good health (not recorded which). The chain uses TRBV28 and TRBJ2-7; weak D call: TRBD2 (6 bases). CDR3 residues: CASSSSATYSYEQYV. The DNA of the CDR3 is TGTGCCAGCAGTTCTAGCGCGACTTACTCCTACGAGCAGTACGTC.